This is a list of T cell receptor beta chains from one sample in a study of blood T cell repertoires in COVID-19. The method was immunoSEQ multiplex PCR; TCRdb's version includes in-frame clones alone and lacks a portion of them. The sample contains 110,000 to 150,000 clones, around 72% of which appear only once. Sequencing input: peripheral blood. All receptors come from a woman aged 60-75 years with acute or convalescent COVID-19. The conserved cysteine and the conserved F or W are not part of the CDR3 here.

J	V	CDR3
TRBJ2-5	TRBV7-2	ASSLARTGWRQETQY
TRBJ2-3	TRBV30	ACTGTNTDTQY
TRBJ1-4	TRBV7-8	ASSIAVRREKLF
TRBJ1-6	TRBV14	ASARAESSYNSPLH
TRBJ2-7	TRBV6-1	ASSEKPPGQVARWDEQY
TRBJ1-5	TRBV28	ASSLRTIRDSNQPQH
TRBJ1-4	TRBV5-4	ASSLEGVTNEKLF
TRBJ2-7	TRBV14	ASSRGGGLFNEQY
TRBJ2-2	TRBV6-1	ASSERLASGELF
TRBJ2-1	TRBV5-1	ASSGAGGPHNEQF
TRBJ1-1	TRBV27	ASIYAAGASNTEAF
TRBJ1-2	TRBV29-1	SVEGGQGQGRGYT
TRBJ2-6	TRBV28	ASSFGGAGANVLT
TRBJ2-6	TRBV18	ASSSDRDSYSGANVLT
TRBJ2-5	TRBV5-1	ASSLPGTQY
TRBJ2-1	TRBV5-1	ASTQGFHNEQF
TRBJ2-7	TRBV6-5	ASSYSATAHLYEQY
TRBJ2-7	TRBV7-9	ASSSQGESYEQY
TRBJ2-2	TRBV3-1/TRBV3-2	ASSLLNGELF
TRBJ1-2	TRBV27	ASSSGQAYGYT
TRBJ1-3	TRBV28	ASSSGLVSGNTIY
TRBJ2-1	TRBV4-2	ASSLNKEGPIYNEQF
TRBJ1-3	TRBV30	ARSEDDSGNTIY
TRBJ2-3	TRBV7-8	ASSLSGIGDTQY
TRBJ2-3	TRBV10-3	AISAAGGPTGDTQY
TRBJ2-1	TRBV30	AWSAGLPSRNEQF
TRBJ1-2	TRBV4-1	ASSQLTPFAGYT
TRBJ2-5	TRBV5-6	ASSLVGQGAQTQY
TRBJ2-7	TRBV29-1	SVGGRLAGEGEQY
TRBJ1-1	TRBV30	AWSFRVNTEAF
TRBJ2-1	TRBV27	ASSPRGTRTGLYNEQF
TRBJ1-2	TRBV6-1	ASSEVVSQRTP
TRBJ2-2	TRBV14	ASSQDLRTSGFHGELF
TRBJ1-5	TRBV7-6	ASSPRDRDQPQH
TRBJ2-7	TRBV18	ASSPGLEREQY
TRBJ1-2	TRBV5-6	ASRQLTTLNYGYT
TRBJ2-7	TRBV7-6	ASSLNREYFEQY
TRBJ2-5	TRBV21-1	ARRDRDRETQY
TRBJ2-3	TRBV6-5	ASSSGQTGTDTQY
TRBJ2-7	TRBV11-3	ASSLESSYEQY
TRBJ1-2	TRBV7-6	ASSWTEELT
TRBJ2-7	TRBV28	ASSPGQATPSYEQY
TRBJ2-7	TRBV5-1	ASSRTPPGTLNSYEQY
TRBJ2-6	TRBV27	ASSFLGAGANVLT
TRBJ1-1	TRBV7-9	ATVDRDVEGNTEAF
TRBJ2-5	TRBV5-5	ASSSLASGYQETQY
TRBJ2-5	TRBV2	ASSDRKETQY